These 19 T cell receptor beta chains were sequenced from one sample in a study of cytomegalovirus exposure and HLA in healthy donors. PCR primers comprised 60 Vbeta and 13 Jbeta primers. Produced via immunoSEQ multiplex PCR; TCRdb's table is partial and in-frame only. The repertoire has 170,000 or so clones, under 85% of them found once; the top ten carry around 1.5%. Sequencing was done on a sample of PBMCs. The receptors come from a man aged 45 to 65 in good health and CMV-seronegative.

In DNA, the CDR3 is TGCAGTGCTAGAGGGACTAAACTTCAGTACTTC. Translated, it gives CSARGTKLQYF. The chain combines TRBV20-1 with TRBJ2-4; the D gene is possibly TRBD2 (6 bases). The ends were cut back, 1 base at V and 11 bases at J, with 9 bases in the middle. The CDR3 contains 11 residues. Germline V gene lookup returns CDR1 DFQATT and CDR2 SNEGSKA (reference sequence).

The CDR3 DNA is TGTGCCAGCAGTCCCCGGACAGGGCGGAATGAGCAGTTCTTC. Amino acid sequence: CASSPRTGRNEQFF. The gene calls are TRBV6-1 and TRBJ2-1; 8 positions match TRBD1. The CDR3 runs 14 residues. Germline assignment: CDR1 MNHNS and CDR2 SASEGT. V trimming: 5 bases; J trimming: 7 bases; junction bases outside the gene matches: 7.

The rearrangement joins TRBV29-1 to TRBJ2-4; weak D call: TRBD1 (6 bases). This CDR3 is built from 13 residues. In germline, CDR1 is SQVTM, CDR2 ANQGSEA. Trimming took off 2 bases at V and 6 bases at J, with 11 bases between the two ends. CDR3 nucleotides: TGCAGCGTTGAATCGGACAGACTAAACATTCAGTACTTC. It translates to CSVESDRLNIQYF.

This chain uses TRBV4-2 with TRBJ2-7, with TRBD1 identical over 9 bases. Germline CDR1 LGHNA, CDR2 YNFKEQ. The CDR3 contains 14 residues. The trim removed 4 bases at V and 5 bases at J, leaving 6 bases unmatched. The CDR3 spells CASSPRDRVDEQYF. The CDR3 bases are TGTGCCAGCAGCCCCCGGGACAGGGTTGACGAGCAGTACTTC.

This rearrangement joins TRBV7-2 to TRBJ2-5; TRBD2 is a possible D gene (6 bases). This CDR3 contains 14 residues. Germline values: CDR1 SGHTA, CDR2 FQGNSA. Trimming took 6 bases from V and 0 from J, leaving 11 bases between them. The CDR3 sequence is CASRERAYQETQYF. The CDR3 nucleotides are TGTGCCAGCAGGGAGCGGGCGTACCAAGAGACCCAGTACTTC.

This clone showed up just a few times. The rearrangement joins TRBV19 to TRBJ1-1; D might be TRBD1 (5 bases). With 1 base removed from V and 1 base from J, the gap between germline ends came to 16 bases. There are 17 residues in the CDR3. Per the germline V gene, CDR1 is LNHDA and CDR2 is SQIVND (reference sequence). CDR3 nucleotide sequence: TGTGCCAGTAGTATAGGTTTGGAGGGGATGGGGAACACTGAAGCTTTCTTT. Protein product: CASSIGLEGMGNTEAFF.

The chain couples TRBV9 to TRBJ2-4; tentatively, D is TRBD2 (6 bases). CDR1 and CDR2 from the germline V gene are SGDLS and YYNGEE. CDR3 size: 14 residues. Trimming took 3 bases from V and 6 from J, leaving 13 bases between them. CDR3 protein: CASSGKEGRNIQYF. CDR3 bases: TGTGCCAGCAGCGGTAAGGAGGGGAGAAACATTCAGTACTTC. The variable domain in full, completed from reference TRBV9 and TRBJ2-4, reads DSGVTQTPKHLITATGQRVTLRCSPRSGDLSVYWYQQSLDQGLQFLIQYYNGEERAKGNILERFSAQQFPDLHSELNLSSLELGDSALYFCASSGKEGRNIQYFGAGTRLSVL.

This clone appeared once. The chain joins TRBV30 to TRBJ1-4; weak D call: TRBD1 (6 bases). Trimming shortened V by 0 bases and J by 5 bases, and 10 bases separated the two germline ends. CDR3 length equals 14 residues. CDR1 is GTSNPN, CDR2 SVGIG, per germline (reference sequence). The CDR3 loop is CAWSVDRNNEKLFF. CDR3 DNA sequence: TGTGCCTGGAGTGTTGACAGGAACAATGAAAAACTGTTTTTT. Full variable domain (rest looked up from reference TRBV30 and TRBJ1-4): SQTIHQWPATLVQPVGSPLSLECTVEGTSNPNLYWYRQAAGRGLQLLFYSVGIGQISSEVPQNLSASRPQDRQFILSSKKLLLSDSGFYLCAWSVDRNNEKLFFGSGTQLSVL.

This clone is a singleton in its sample. The V and J genes are TRBV5-4 and TRBJ2-2; no definite D call. Germline values: CDR1 SGHNT, CDR2 YYREEE (reference sequence). V was clipped by 3 bases and J by 6 bases, with 9 bases between them. The CDR3 is 13 amino acids. The CDR3 loop is CASSSGWAGELFF. DNA of the CDR3: TGTGCCAGCAGCTCCGGGTGGGCCGGGGAGCTGTTTTTT.

Regarding this clone: Germline and junction disagree at one end, which may indicate a read error. V and J are TRBV7-8 and TRBJ2-5, with TRBD2 identical over 7 bases. CDR1 and CDR2 from the germline V gene are SGHVS and FQNEAQ. This CDR3 spans 14 amino acids. The CDR3 here is CASSLAAGKETQYF. The CDR3 DNA sequence: TGTGCCAGCAGCCTAGCGGCGGGGAAAGAGACCCAGTACTTC. Drawing the rest from reference TRBV7-8 and TRBJ2-5, the complete variable domain is GAGVSQSPRYKVAKRGQDVALRCDPISGHVSLFWYQQALGQGPEFLTYFQNEAQLDKSGLPSDRFFAERPEGSVSTLKIQRTQQEDSAVYLCASSLAAGKETQYFGPGTRLLVL.

Note on this clone: An end of the junction does not agree with germline; a read error may underlie this. The chain is built from TRBV7-7 and TRBJ2-3; the D is unclear. Germline V gene lookup returns CDR1 SSHAT and CDR2 FNYEAQ (reference sequence). This CDR3 region has 15 residues. CDR3: CASSPVLTGTDTQYF. Written as DNA, the CDR3 is TGTGCTAGCAGCCCCGTATTAACAGGCACAGATACGCAGTATTTT.

DNA for the CDR3: TGTGCCAGCAGTTCGACACACAACTATGGCTACACCTTC. Residues: CASSSTHNYGYTF. This chain connects TRBV6-5 to TRBJ1-2; unclear D gene. V lost 4 bases and J lost 2, with 8 bases in between. The CDR3 totals 13 residues. The germline V gene has CDR1 MNHEY and CDR2 SVGAGI.

J is TRBJ1-2 and V is TRBV30, with unresolved D. CDR1 is GTSNPN and CDR2 is SVGIG in the germline V gene (reference sequence). The CDR3 has 14 amino acids. V was cut by 5 bases and J by 5 bases, with 18 bases left in between. This CDR3 reads CAWFLGSFGYGYTF. In nucleotides, the CDR3 is TGTGCCTGGTTCTTGGGCTCCTTTGGGTATGGCTACACCTTC.

The V gene is TRBV7-2, the J gene TRBJ1-4, with no clear D. The CDR3 length is 16 residues. Per germline, CDR1 SGHTA and CDR2 FQGNSA. Trimming took off 1 base at V and 4 bases at J, with 13 bases between the two ends. The DNA for the CDR3 is TGTGCCAGCAGCTTAGATGGAGGGCGCGGTAATGAAAAACTGTTTTTT. As protein: CASSLDGGRGNEKLFF.

The chain is built from TRBV10-2 and TRBJ2-7; 8 nucleotides agree with TRBD1. Trimming at V came to 6 bases and at J to 13 bases, leaving 20 bases not matched to a gene. This CDR3 is built from 15 residues. The germline V gene encodes CDR1 WSHSY and CDR2 SAAADI. The CDR3, as DNA: TGCGCCAGCAGCCAGGGGGCGCGAACGAGTTTGGGGGGATACTTC. Its protein product is CASSQGARTSLGGYF.

This chain joins TRBV10-3 and TRBJ2-3; TRBD2 agrees at 8 bases. Germline V gene sequence: CDR1 ENHRY, CDR2 SYGVKD. J gave up 2 bases and V 7 bases, and 5 bases lay outside the gene matches. The CDR3 is 14 residues long. CDR3 sequence: CAINSGGDTDTQYF. DNA of the CDR3: TGTGCCATCAACAGCGGGGGAGACACAGATACGCAGTATTTT.

The chain links TRBV6-6 to TRBJ2-7, with D possibly matching TRBD1 (6 bases). The CDR3 is 15 amino acids. Germline V gene data show CDR1 as MNHNY and CDR2 as SVGAGI (reference sequence). V lost 0 bases, J lost 4 bases, and 13 bases lay in between. DNA for the CDR3: TGTGCCAGCAGTTACTCCGGGACACCAAATTACGAGCAGTACTTC. Translated, it gives CASSYSGTPNYEQYF.

The chain combines TRBV6-6 with TRBJ1-4; D call uncertain. The CDR3 contains 15 residues. Germline values: CDR1 MNHNY, CDR2 SVGAGI (reference sequence). V lost 5 bases to trimming and J lost 5 bases, with 15 bases between them. The CDR3 coding sequence is TGTGCCAGCAGTACCCAGCAGGACTTAAATGAAAAACTGTTTTTT. Its protein is CASSTQQDLNEKLFF.

The genes are TRBV5-4 and TRBJ2-5; 10 bases align to TRBD2. J was trimmed by 1 base and V by 4 bases; bases with no gene match: 4. The V gene's germline CDR1 is SGHNT and CDR2 YYREEE (reference sequence). The CDR3 consists of 15 residues. DNA of the CDR3: TGTGCCAGCAGCACCGGACTAGCGGTCCAAGAGACCCAGTACTTC. Protein product: CASSTGLAVQETQYF.